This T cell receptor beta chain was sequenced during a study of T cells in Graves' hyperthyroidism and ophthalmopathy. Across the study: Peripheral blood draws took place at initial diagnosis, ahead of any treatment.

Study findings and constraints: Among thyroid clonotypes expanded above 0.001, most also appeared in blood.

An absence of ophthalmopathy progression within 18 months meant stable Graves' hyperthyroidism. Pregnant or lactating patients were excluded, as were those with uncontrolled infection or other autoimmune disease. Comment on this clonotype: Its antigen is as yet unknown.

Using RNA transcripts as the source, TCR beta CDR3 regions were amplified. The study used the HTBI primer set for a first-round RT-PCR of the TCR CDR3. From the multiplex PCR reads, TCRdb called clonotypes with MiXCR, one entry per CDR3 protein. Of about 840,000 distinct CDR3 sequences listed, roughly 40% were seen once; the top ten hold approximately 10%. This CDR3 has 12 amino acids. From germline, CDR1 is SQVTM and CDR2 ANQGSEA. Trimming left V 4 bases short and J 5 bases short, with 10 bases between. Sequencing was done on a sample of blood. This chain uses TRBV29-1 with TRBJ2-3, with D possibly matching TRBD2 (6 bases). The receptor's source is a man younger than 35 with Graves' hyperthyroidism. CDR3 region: CSVGRGVDTQYF. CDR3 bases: TGCAGCGTTGGGCGGGGTGTAGATACGCAGTATTTT.